This entry lists 24 T cell receptor beta chains sequenced from one sample in a study of beta chain features in type 1 diabetes. Whole-study results and caveats: Among patients with Type 1 diabetes, TCRB CDR3s were moderately but significantly shorter in every one of the four CD4+ subsets.

Expressed TCRB transcripts were sequenced after all isolated RNA was converted to cDNA. Sequencing was performed with immunoSEQ multiplex PCR; in TCRdb, only in-frame clones are kept and a portion is missing. The data contain about 650,000 clones, roughly 12% of them singletons. These receptors have no known antigen. Sequencing was performed on naive CD4+ T cells from blood. Receptors were obtained from a young man with type 1 diabetes.

The V call is TRBV4-3, the J call TRBJ2-3, with TRBD1 matching over 7 bases. The trim removed 0 bases at V and 3 bases at J, leaving 18 bases unmatched. This CDR3 comprises 20 residues. From germline, CDR1 is LGHNA and CDR2 YSLEER. Here the CDR3 DNA reads TGCGCCAGCAGCCAAGAGCCCCCCCGACGGGGACAGAAGGGAACAGATACGCAGTATTTT. Translating it yields CASSQEPPRRGQKGTDTQYF.

The chain joins TRBV4-3 to TRBJ1-2, with 9 bases lining up with TRBD1. Trimming removed 1 base from V and 3 bases from J; junction bases left unmatched: 0. Germline assignment: CDR1 LGHNA and CDR2 YSLEER. CDR3 size: 14 residues. CDR3 nucleotides: TGCGCCAGCAGCCAAGGGGACAGGGACTATGGCTACACCTTC. This translates into CASSQGDRDYGYTF.

This clone was picked up a small number of times. This rearrangement joins TRBV9 to TRBJ2-7; D ambiguous. V lost 3 bases and J lost 0, with 10 bases in between. The V gene's germline CDR1 is SGDLS and CDR2 YYNGEE. The CDR3 is made up of 14 amino acids. The CDR3 nucleotides are TGTGCCAGCAGCGAAAGGGCCGACTCCTACGAGCAGTACTTC. Its translation is CASSERADSYEQYF.

The table lists this clone with a few counts. The chain joins TRBV9 to TRBJ2-7; D not resolved. CDR3 length equals 13 residues. Germline CDR1 SGDLS, CDR2 YYNGEE. V was pared by 3 bases and J by 7 bases, with 14 bases between. The CDR3 sequence is CASSAPGVREQYF. The DNA of the CDR3 is TGTGCCAGCAGCGCCCCAGGAGTGAGGGAGCAGTACTTC. Full variable domain (rest looked up from reference TRBV9 and TRBJ2-7): DSGVTQTPKHLITATGQRVTLRCSPRSGDLSVYWYQQSLDQGLQFLIQYYNGEERAKGNILERFSAQQFPDLHSELNLSSLELGDSALYFCASSAPGVREQYFGPGTRLTVT.

This clone was recorded a few times. This chain links TRBV6-5 with TRBJ2-7; D is tentatively TRBD1 or TRBD2 (5 bases each). V shed 2 bases and J shed 2 bases, with 13 bases lying between them. The V gene's germline CDR1 is MNHEY and CDR2 SVGAGI. This CDR3 has 15 residues. CDR3 in amino acids: CASSYGARETYEQYF. The CDR3 nucleotides are TGTGCCAGCAGTTACGGGGCCAGGGAGACCTACGAGCAGTACTTC.

This clone was seen only a few times. The chain's CDR3 is CSALNAWEQYF. The CDR3 nucleotides are TGCAGTGCTTTAAATGCGTGGGAGCAGTACTTC. The chain employs TRBV20-1 and TRBJ2-7; no definite D call. Trimming shortened V by 5 bases and J by 7 bases, and 12 bases separated the two germline ends. The CDR3 has 11 residues. Germline values: CDR1 DFQATT, CDR2 SNEGSKA (reference sequence).

This clone was seen a handful of times. The chain joins TRBV2 to TRBJ2-3, with 12 bases aligning to TRBD1. The V gene's germline CDR1 is SNHLY and CDR2 FYNNEI. V was pared by 6 bases and J by 4 bases, with 5 bases of the junction left unmatched. The CDR3 is made up of 15 amino acids. CDR3 residues: CASRGRDRGPDTQYF. The CDR3 region has the DNA TGTGCCAGCAGGGGTCGGGACAGGGGGCCAGATACGCAGTATTTT.

This clone was recorded a few times. The V and J genes are TRBV13 and TRBJ2-5; D tentatively reads TRBD1 or TRBD2 (5 bases each). CDR3 size: 15 residues. Trimming took off 0 bases at V and 4 bases at J, with 12 bases between the two ends. CDR1 and CDR2 (germline): PRHDT, FYEKMQ (reference sequence). The CDR3 protein is CASSLGWGRPETQYF. In nucleotides, the CDR3 is TGTGCCAGCAGCTTAGGCTGGGGACGGCCAGAGACCCAGTACTTC.

The chain uses TRBV7-2 and TRBJ2-4; 7 positions match TRBD2. The CDR3 contains 15 residues. The germline CDR1 and CDR2 sequences are SGHTA and FQGNSA. Unmatched junction bases numbered 10, after V lost 7 bases and J lost 4 bases. CDR3 DNA sequence: TGTGCCAGCAAGTCGGCGGGGGTGGCAAAAAACATTCAGTACTTC. It is translated as CASKSAGVAKNIQYF.

The rearrangement joins TRBV4-3 to TRBJ1-2; TRBD1 is a possible D gene (6 bases). The CDR3 consists of 15 residues. CDR1 and CDR2 (germline): LGHNA, YSLEER. V was cut by 3 bases and J by 7 bases, with 18 bases left in between. The CDR3 sequence is CASSQRVEAGAGYTF. The CDR3, as DNA: TGCGCCAGCAGCCAGAGGGTCGAGGCAGGGGCTGGCTACACCTTC.

This chain joins TRBV4-2 and TRBJ1-2; 7 bases are shared with TRBD1. After removal of 0 bases from V and 4 bases from J, the junction contained 8 bases not matched to a gene. The CDR3 sequence is 16 residues long. Germline V gene lookup returns CDR1 LGHNA and CDR2 YNFKEQ. CDR3 amino acids: CASSQDFSGGFYGYTF. As DNA, the CDR3 is TGTGCCAGCAGCCAAGATTTCTCAGGGGGTTTCTATGGCTACACCTTC.

This clone showed up just a few times. V and J are TRBV7-9 and TRBJ1-4; D is uncertain. Per the germline V gene, CDR1 is SEHNR and CDR2 is FQNEAQ (reference sequence). CDR3 size: 14 residues. The V end was cut by 3 bases, the J end by 8 bases, with 13 bases between. The CDR3 nucleotides read TGTGCCAGCAGCTTCGCAGAAGAGCGAGAAAAACTGTTTTTT. It encodes CASSFAEEREKLFF.

J is TRBJ2-7 and V is TRBV5-1; D ambiguous. Trimming stripped 1 base from V and 6 bases from J, with 5 bases between. This CDR3 is 11 amino acids long. Germline CDR1 and CDR2: SGHRS and YFSETQ. This CDR3 is CASSLRGEQYF. The CDR3 coding sequence is TGCGCCAGCAGCTTGCGTGGCGAGCAGTACTTC. Together with reference TRBV5-1 and TRBJ2-7, the CDR3 gives the full variable domain: KAGVTQTPRYLIKTRGQQVTLSCSPISGHRSVSWYQQTPGQGLQFLFEYFSETQRNKGNFPGRFSGRQFSNSRSEMNVSTLELGDSALYLCASSLRGEQYFGPGTRLTVT.

The chain recombines TRBV6-1 with TRBJ1-4; no firm D call. The CDR3 contains 13 residues. The V and J ends lost 8 bases and 4 bases respectively, with 11 bases between them. Germline V gene lookup returns CDR1 MNHNS and CDR2 SASEGT. CDR3 in DNA: TGTGCCAGCTTTAGCGACATTAATGAAAAACTGTTTTTT. This translates into CASFSDINEKLFF.

This clone showed up just a few times. The chain has TRBV7-2 and TRBJ2-3; 12 bases match TRBD2. The CDR3 extends over 17 amino acids. The J segment lost 4 bases and the V segment lost 5 bases, leaving 10 bases of the junction unmatched. CDR1 SGHTA and CDR2 FQGNSA come from the germline V gene. The CDR3 reads CASSHPSGGEWADTQYF. DNA for the CDR3: TGTGCCAGCAGCCACCCTAGCGGGGGGGAGTGGGCAGATACGCAGTATTTT. The complete variable domain, with remaining parts taken from reference TRBV7-2 and TRBJ2-3, reads GAGVSQSPSNKVTEKGKDVELRCDPISGHTALYWYRQSLGQGLEFLIYFQGNSAPDKSGLPSDRFSAERTGGSVSTLTIQRTQQEDSAVYLCASSHPSGGEWADTQYFGPGTRLTVL.

The table lists this clone with a few counts. The chain combines TRBV9 with TRBJ1-2; 9 bases line up with TRBD1. V dropped 4 bases and J dropped 5; count of bases not matched to a gene: 9. This CDR3 is built from 15 residues. Per the germline V gene, CDR1 is SGDLS and CDR2 is YYNGEE. The DNA of the CDR3 is TGTGCCAGCAGCCCCTGGACAGGGGATATGTATGGCTACACCTTC. Protein sequence: CASSPWTGDMYGYTF.

This clone was seen a handful of times. The V gene is TRBV4-2, the J gene TRBJ1-1; D is undetermined. This CDR3 contains 11 residues. Trimming cost V 7 bases and J 8 bases, with 11 bases left between them. CDR1 and CDR2 (germline): LGHNA, YNFKEQ. CDR3 residues: CASKRASEAFF. The DNA for the CDR3 is TGTGCCAGCAAGAGGGCCAGCGAAGCTTTCTTT.

The chain employs TRBV19 and TRBJ2-7, with a possible D match to TRBD1 (6 bases). Germline-derived CDR1 and CDR2 are LNHDA and SQIVND (reference sequence). Between the trimmed V and J ends, which lost 5 bases and 3 bases, there was a span of 20 bases. CDR3 size: 16 residues. CDR3 nucleotides: TGTGCCAGTAGTCCGGCGCCTACAGGGAGCAACTACGAGCAGTACTTC. This codes for CASSPAPTGSNYEQYF.

The chain uses TRBV6-5 and TRBJ2-3; D is uncertain. The V end lost 0 bases, the J end lost 1 base, and 11 bases lay between the germline ends. This CDR3 has 16 residues. Germline CDR1 MNHEY, CDR2 SVGAGI. The CDR3 region is CASSYSYETRTDTQYF. The CDR3 region has the DNA TGTGCCAGCAGTTACTCGTACGAAACTCGCACAGATACGCAGTATTTT.

V and J are TRBV25-1 and TRBJ1-6; 8 positions match TRBD1. The junction had 3 bases not matched to a gene; V was cut back by 5 bases and J by 9 bases. CDR3 length: 13 amino acids. Germline values: CDR1 MGHDK, CDR2 SYGVNS. The CDR3 region has the DNA TGTGCCAGCAGTTGGACAGGGAGTTCACCCCTCCACTTT. Its protein product is CASSWTGSSPLHF.

This sequence joins TRBV2 and TRBJ2-5; 9 nucleotides agree with TRBD1. The DNA matches TRBJ2-7 better at its end, which makes the J call doubtful. The CDR3 spans 14 residues. Germline-derived CDR1 and CDR2 are SNHLY and FYNNEI. The CDR3 loop is CASNSGTGFYEQYF. The CDR3 coding sequence is TGTGCCAGCAACTCCGGGACAGGGTTCTACGAGCAGTACTTC.

The chain has TRBV30 and TRBJ1-4; D gene unclear. CDR1 and CDR2 (germline): GTSNPN, SVGIG (reference sequence). V lost 3 bases and J lost 0, with 14 bases in between. The CDR3 is 16 residues long. CDR3 DNA: TGTGCCTGGAGGCCCCCCCCGCTTTCAACTAATGAAAAACTGTTTTTT. It yields the protein CAWRPPPLSTNEKLFF.

The rearrangement joins TRBV5-6 to TRBJ1-2; the D gene is possibly TRBD1 (5 bases). The germline V gene has CDR1 SGHDT and CDR2 YYEEEE. V was shortened by 0 bases and J by 7 bases, with 7 bases between the two germline ends. The CDR3 is 12 residues long. CDR3 protein: CASSLGGVGYTF. Written as DNA, the CDR3 is TGTGCCAGCAGCTTGGGAGGGGTTGGCTACACCTTC.

This CDR3 is CASSLTSPDTQYF. CDR3 coding DNA: TGTGCCAGCAGCCTGACTAGCCCAGATACGCAGTATTTT. The rearrangement joins TRBV5-4 to TRBJ2-3; 7 nucleotides line up with TRBD2. The CDR3 extends over 13 amino acids. The J segment lost 4 bases and the V segment lost 4 bases, leaving 3 bases of the junction unmatched. Germline V gene sequence: CDR1 SGHNT, CDR2 YYREEE (reference sequence).